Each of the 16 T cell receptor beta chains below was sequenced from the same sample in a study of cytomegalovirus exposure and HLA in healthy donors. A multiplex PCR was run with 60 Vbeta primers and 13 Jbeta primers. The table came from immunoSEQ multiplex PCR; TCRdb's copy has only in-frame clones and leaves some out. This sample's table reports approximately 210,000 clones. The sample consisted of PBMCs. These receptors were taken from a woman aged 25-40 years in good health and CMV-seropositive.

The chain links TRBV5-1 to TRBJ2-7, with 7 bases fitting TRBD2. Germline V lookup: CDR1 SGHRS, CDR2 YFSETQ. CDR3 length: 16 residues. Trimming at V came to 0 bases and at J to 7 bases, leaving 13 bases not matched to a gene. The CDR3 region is CASSLGGGGVFGEQYF. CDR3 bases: TGCGCCAGCAGCTTGGGCGGGGGAGGGGTATTTGGTGAGCAGTACTTC.

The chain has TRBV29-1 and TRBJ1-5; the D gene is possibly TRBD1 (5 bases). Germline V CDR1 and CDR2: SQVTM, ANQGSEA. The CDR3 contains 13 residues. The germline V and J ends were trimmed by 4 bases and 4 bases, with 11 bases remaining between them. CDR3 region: CSVGFGGNQPQHF. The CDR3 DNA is TGCAGCGTTGGCTTTGGGGGGAATCAGCCCCAGCATTTT.

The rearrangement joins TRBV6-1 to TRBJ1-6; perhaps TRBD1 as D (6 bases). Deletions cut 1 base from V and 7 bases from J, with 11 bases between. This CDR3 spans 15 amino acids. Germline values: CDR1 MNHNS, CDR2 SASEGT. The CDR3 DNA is TGTGCCAGCAGTGAAGTTGGGGGCTACAATTCACCCCTCCACTTT. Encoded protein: CASSEVGGYNSPLHF.

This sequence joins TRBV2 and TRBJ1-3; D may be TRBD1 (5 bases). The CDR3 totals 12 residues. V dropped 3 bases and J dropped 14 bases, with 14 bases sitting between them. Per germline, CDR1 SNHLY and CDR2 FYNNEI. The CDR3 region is CASSDGGTEVYF. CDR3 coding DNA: TGTGCCAGCAGTGACGGAGGGACGGAGGTATATTTT.

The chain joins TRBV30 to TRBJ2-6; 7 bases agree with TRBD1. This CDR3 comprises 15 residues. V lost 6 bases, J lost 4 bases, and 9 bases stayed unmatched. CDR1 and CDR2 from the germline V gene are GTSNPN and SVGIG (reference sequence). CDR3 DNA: TGTGCCTGCCGGGACAGTTTTTCGGGGGCCAACGTCCTGACTTTC. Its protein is CACRDSFSGANVLTF.

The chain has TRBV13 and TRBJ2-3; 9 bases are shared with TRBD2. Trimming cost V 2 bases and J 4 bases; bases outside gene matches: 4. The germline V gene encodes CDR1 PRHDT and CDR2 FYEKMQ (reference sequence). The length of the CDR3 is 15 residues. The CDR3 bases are TGTGCCAGCAGCTTACTCCCTAGCGGGGCAGATACGCAGTATTTT. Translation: CASSLLPSGADTQYF.

The CDR3 loop reads CASSLGRDTNTGELFF. Here the CDR3 DNA reads TGTGCCAGCAGCTTAGGCCGGGACACTAACACCGGGGAGCTGTTTTTT. The chain carries TRBV11-3 and TRBJ2-2; D possibly corresponds to TRBD1 (6 bases). CDR1 is SGHNT, CDR2 YENEEA, per germline. The length of the CDR3 is 16 residues. Trimming stripped 1 base from V and 2 bases from J, with 11 bases between.

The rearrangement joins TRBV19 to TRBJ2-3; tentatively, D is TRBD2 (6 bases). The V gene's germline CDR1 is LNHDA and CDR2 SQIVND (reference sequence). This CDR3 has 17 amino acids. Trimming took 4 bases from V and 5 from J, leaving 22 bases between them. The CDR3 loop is CASSNRDSRRTVDTQYF. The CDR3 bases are TGTGCCAGTAGTAACCGGGACTCCCGTCGGACGGTAGATACGCAGTATTTT.

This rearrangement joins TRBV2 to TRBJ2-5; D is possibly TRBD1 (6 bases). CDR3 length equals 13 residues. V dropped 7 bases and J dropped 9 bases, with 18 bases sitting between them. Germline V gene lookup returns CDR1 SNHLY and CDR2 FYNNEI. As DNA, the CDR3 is TGTGCCAGCATGGGGGCCCCCAAAGCGGCCCAGTACTTC. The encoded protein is CASMGAPKAAQYF.

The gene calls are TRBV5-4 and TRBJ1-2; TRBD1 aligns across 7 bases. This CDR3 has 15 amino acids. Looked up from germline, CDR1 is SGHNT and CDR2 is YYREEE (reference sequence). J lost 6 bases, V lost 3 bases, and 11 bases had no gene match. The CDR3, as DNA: TGTGCCAGCAGCTCCAACAGGGGCCTTGGGGATGGCTACACCTTC. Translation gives CASSSNRGLGDGYTF. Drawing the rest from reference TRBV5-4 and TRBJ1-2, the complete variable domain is ETGVTQSPTHLIKTRGQQVTLRCSSQSGHNTVSWYQQALGQGPQFIFQYYREEENGRGNFPPRFSGLQFPNYSSELNVNALELDDSALYLCASSSNRGLGDGYTFGSGTRLTVV.

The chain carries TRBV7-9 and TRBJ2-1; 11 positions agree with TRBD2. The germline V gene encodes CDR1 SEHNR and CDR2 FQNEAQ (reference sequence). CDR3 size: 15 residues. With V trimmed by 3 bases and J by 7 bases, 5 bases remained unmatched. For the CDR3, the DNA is TGTGCCAGCAGCTTTACTAGCGGGAGATTAAATGAGCAGTTCTTC. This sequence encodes CASSFTSGRLNEQFF.

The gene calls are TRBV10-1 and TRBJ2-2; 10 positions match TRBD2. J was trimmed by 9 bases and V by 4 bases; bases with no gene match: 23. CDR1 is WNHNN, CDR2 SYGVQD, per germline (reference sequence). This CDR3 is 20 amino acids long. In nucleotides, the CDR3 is TGCGCCAGCAGTGCGACAACCGGGACTAGCGTCAATCGGGGGACCAGGGAGCTGTTTTTT. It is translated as CASSATTGTSVNRGTRELFF.

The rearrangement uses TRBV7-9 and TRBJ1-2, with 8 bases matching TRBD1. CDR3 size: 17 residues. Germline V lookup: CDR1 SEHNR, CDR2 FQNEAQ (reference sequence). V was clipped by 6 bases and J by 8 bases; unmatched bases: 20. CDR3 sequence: CASRPLTPSGGGYGYTF. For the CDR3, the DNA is TGTGCCAGCAGACCCTTAACCCCATCAGGGGGCGGGTACGGCTACACCTTC.

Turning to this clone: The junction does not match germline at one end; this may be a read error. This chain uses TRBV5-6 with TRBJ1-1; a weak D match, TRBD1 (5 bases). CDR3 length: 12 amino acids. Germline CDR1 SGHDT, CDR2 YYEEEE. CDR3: CASSLGVTEAFF. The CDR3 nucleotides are TGTGCCAGCAGTTTAGGGGTTACTGAGGCTTTCTTT.

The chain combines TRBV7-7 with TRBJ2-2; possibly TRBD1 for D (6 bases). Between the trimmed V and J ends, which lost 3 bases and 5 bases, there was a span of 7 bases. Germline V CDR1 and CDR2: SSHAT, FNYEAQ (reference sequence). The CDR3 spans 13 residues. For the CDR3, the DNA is TGTGCCAGCAGCTTCACAGGGACCGGGGAGCTGTTTTTT. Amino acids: CASSFTGTGELFF.

The CDR3 coding sequence is TGTGCCAGCAGCTTAGACATTGGGACAGGGTTTATTTACGAGCAGTACTTC. This gives the protein CASSLDIGTGFIYEQYF. This chain connects TRBV11-2 to TRBJ2-7, with 9 bases matching TRBD1. Germline values: CDR1 SGHAT, CDR2 FQNNGV. This CDR3 spans 17 amino acids. V was clipped by 0 bases and J by 4 bases; unmatched bases: 10.